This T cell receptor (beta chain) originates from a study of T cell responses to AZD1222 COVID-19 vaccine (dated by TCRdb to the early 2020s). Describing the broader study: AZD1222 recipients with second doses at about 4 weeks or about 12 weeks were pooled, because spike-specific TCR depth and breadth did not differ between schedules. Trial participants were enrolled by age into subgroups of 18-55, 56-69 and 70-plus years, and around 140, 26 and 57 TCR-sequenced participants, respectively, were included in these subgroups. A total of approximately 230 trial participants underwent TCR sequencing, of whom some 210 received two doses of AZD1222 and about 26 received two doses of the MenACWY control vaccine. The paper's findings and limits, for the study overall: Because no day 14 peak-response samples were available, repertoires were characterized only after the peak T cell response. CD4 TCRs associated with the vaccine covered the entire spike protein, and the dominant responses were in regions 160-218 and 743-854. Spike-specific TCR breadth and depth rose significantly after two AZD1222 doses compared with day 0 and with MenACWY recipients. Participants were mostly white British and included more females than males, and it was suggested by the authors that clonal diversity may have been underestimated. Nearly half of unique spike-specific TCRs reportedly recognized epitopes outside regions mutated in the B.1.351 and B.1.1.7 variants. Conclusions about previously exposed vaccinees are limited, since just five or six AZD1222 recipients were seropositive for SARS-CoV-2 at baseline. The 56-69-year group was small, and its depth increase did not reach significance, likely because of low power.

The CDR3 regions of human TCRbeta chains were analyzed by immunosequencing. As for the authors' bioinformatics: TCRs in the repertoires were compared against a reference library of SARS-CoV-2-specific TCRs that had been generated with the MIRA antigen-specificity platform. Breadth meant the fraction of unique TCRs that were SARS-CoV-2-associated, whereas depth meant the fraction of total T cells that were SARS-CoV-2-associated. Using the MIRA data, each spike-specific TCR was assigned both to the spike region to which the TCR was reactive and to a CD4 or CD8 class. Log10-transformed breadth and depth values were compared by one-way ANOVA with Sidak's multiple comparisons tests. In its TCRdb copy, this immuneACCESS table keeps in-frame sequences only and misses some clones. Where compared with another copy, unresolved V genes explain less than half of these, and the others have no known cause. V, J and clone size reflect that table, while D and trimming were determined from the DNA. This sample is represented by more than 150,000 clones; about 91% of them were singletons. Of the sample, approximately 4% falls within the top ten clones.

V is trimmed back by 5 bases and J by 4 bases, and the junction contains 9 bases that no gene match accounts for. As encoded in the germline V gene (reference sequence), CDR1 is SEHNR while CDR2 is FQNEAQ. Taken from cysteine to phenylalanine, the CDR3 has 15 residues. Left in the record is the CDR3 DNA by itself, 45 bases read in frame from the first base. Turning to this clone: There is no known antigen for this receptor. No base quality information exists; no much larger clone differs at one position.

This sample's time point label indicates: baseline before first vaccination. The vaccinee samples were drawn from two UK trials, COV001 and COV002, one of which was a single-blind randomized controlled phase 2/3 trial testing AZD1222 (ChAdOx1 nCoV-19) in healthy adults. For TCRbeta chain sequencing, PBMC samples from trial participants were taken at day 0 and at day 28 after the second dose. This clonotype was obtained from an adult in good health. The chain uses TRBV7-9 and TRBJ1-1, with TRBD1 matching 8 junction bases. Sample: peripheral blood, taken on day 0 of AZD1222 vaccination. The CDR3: CASSPDRGGSTEAFF. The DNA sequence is TGTGCCAGCAGCCCAGACAGGGGCGGAAGCACTGAAGCTTTCTTT. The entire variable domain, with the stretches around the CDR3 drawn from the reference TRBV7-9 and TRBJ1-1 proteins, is DTGVSQNPRHKITKRGQNVTFRCDPISEHNRLYWYRQTLGQGPEFLTYFQNEAQLEKSRLLSDRFSAERPKGSFSTLEIQRTEQGDSAMYLCASSPDRGGSTEAFFGQGTRLTVV.